This entry describes one T cell receptor beta chain. Its recognized antigen is unknown. Base qualities are not recorded, but no much larger clone differs from it by a single base. The library was prepared using 5' RACE. For sequencing, an Illumina HiSeq 2500 was employed. A second PCR of about 7 to 12 cycles was run with a J-beta primer mix and a sample-barcoded 5' primer. A unique molecular identifier was introduced onto each TCR beta cDNA molecule by a template-switch 5' adaptor carrying 12 random nucleotides. At least 2.5 million CDR3-containing paired-end reads were obtained from each sample. The Mint cDNA synthesis kit, primed by a TRBC-specific oligonucleotide, was used to synthesize first-strand cDNA from all RNA. After uracil-DNA glycosylase treatment, a first 18-cycle PCR used universal primers M1SS and BC2_uni_R on all cDNA. Concerning the study's data processing: For normalization, 1 million high-quality reads were randomly selected from each sample, with every read carrying a distinct molecular identifier. Reads sharing molecular identifiers were discarded rather than binned into consensus sequences. CDR3 identification, clonotype clustering and error correction used MiTCR with a Q25 quality threshold and the strictest error-elimination algorithm. A nonparametric unseen species model using Euler transformation provided a lower-bound estimate of total TCR beta diversity. The raw public data were reprocessed by TCRdb itself: fastp quality trimming at Q25, MiXCR clonotype calling, in-frame beta chains only. Rows with one shared CDR3 protein collapse into an entry with the most common genes and DNA. TCRdb's processing, not the study's, gives the V and J calls here. This sample gives around 900,000 distinct CDR3 sequences in total; 51% of them show up just once. About a fifth of the sample is taken by the ten largest.

This entry comes from a study of blood T cells in healthy people across ages (dated by TCRdb to 2013 to 2016). About the full investigation: In model experiments, template switching captured about one uniquely barcoded TCR beta cDNA molecule for every two T cells. Age-related changes in TCR beta repertoire diversity were measured in the study by deep sequencing normalized with unique cDNA molecular identifiers. The donors were divided into four age groups: young (average 16 years), middle-aged (approximately 42), aged (about 60) and long-lived (82). To avoid experimental bias, donors of different ages were randomly spread across the sequencing lanes. For two donors (one aged 18 to 30 and one aged 80 or older), the study analyzed two additional independent replicas of 1 million unique cDNA reads from the same blood draw.

Donors were 39 systemically healthy Caucasian individuals from Russia aged roughly 6 to 90 years. About 9.8 milliliters of peripheral blood were drawn from each donor into EDTA-treated Vacutainer tubes. Ficoll-Paque density-gradient centrifugation was used to isolate PBMCs, with at least 6 million obtained per sample. Total RNA was extracted from PBMCs with Trizol reagent, with at least 6 micrograms obtained per sample. Naive CD45RAhigh/CD27high T cell percentages were measured by flow cytometry on a PBMC aliquot from every donor. Trimming costs V 3 bases and J 0 bases, and their ends lie 11 bases apart. CDR1 and CDR2, looked up from the germline V gene, are MGHRA and YSYEKL. The CDR3 starts with the cysteine, ends with the phenylalanine, and has 16 residues. The CDR3 DNA has 48 bases and is translated from base 1. Results and caveats for the whole study, not just this receptor: The long-lived group showed more naive CD4+ T cells, fewer expanded clones and increased TCR diversity than the aged group, suggesting age selection. Observed TCR beta diversity per million T cells fell roughly linearly with age, and a significant reduction was already apparent by age around 40. Because the CMV infection status of the donors was unknown, age-related changes in expanded clonotypes may potentially have been confounded. Observed TCR beta diversity correlated strongly with the percentage of naive T cells measured by flow cytometry. Since profiling was done on bulk unsorted PBMCs, naive and antigen-experienced compartments could not be conclusively compared. Estimates of total diversity based on one million sequenced T cells were regarded as lower bounds and as underestimates.

Here the chain combines TRBV4-1 and TRBJ1-4, with the D gene call left open. The receptor was isolated from a woman aged 55-69 years in good health. Sequenced material: blood. The nucleotide sequence reads as follows: TGCGCCAGCAGCCACCTAACGACGTCAACTAATGAAAAACTGTTTTTT. The translation is CASSHLTTSTNEKLFF.